The next 9 T cell receptor beta chains were all read from a single sample in a study of OX40 agonist ivuxolimab in advanced cancers. Measured with immunoSEQ multiplex PCR; TCRdb has only the in-frame clones, and not every one. The sample lists roughly 48,000 clones; approximately 81% were seen once. This sample comprised CD4+ or CD8+ T cells sorted from blood, obtained in a trial of the OX40 agonist ivuxolimab. Receptors were obtained from an adult with an advanced solid tumor such as melanoma, head and neck, liver or kidney cancer.

V gene TRBV5-1 combines with J gene TRBJ2-7, with D uncertain. The length of the CDR3 is 15 residues. Germline values: CDR1 SGHRS, CDR2 YFSETQ. V lost 4 bases to trimming and J lost 0 bases, with 14 bases between them. This CDR3 reads CASSLGNVNSYEQYF. DNA for the CDR3: TGCGCCAGCAGCCTGGGCAACGTCAACTCCTACGAGCAGTACTTC.

CDR3 DNA: TGTGCCATCAGCTCCGGGACAGGGGAGCCTGAAGCTTTCTTT. This translates into CAISSGTGEPEAFF. V and J are TRBV10-3 and TRBJ1-1, with TRBD1 matching 10 bases. The V and J ends lost 6 bases and 6 bases, in that order; junction bases with no gene match: 7. The germline CDR1 and CDR2 sequences are ENHRY and SYGVKD. The CDR3 length is 14 residues.

This rearrangement joins TRBV11-2 to TRBJ1-1, with a possible D match to TRBD1 (5 bases). CDR1 SGHAT and CDR2 FQNNGV come from the germline V gene. There are 14 residues in the CDR3. The V and J ends lost 0 bases and 5 bases respectively, with 10 bases between them. The CDR3 bases are TGTGCCAGCAGCTTAGAGTACAGGAGGACTGAAGCTTTCTTT. Its translation is CASSLEYRRTEAFF.

Turning to this clone: A junction boundary mismatches the germline segment, possibly from a read error. The chain has TRBV5-8 and TRBJ2-3, with D perhaps TRBD1 (6 bases). Germline values: CDR1 SGHTS, CDR2 YDEGEE. The CDR3 runs 13 residues. CDR3 DNA: TGTGCCAGCAGCTCCGCTTTACAGGGTAGGACGGATTTT. Amino acid sequence: CASSSALQGRTDF. Together with reference TRBV5-8 and TRBJ2-3, the CDR3 gives the full variable domain: EAGVTQSPTHLIKTRGQQATLRCSPISGHTSVYWYQQALGLGLQFLLWYDEGEERNRGNFPPRFSGRQFPNYSSELNVNALELEDSALYLCASSSALQGRTDFGPGTRLTVL.

The chain is built from TRBV18 and TRBJ2-1, with TRBD2 identical over 9 bases. V shed 6 bases and J 10 bases; nucleotides not matched to a gene: 16. The CDR3 is 16 residues long. Per germline, CDR1 KGHSH and CDR2 LQKENI. The CDR3 here is CASSRPEGGRAREQFF. CDR3 in DNA: TGTGCCAGCTCCCGCCCGGAGGGCGGGAGGGCCAGAGAGCAGTTCTTC. Full variable domain (remainder filled in from reference TRBV18 and TRBJ2-1): NAGVMQNPRHLVRRRGQEARLRCSPMKGHSHVYWYRQLPEEGLKFMVYLQKENIIDESGMPKERFSAEFPKEGPSILRIQQVVRGDSAAYFCASSRPEGGRAREQFFGPGTRLTVL.

The rearrangement uses TRBV5-1 and TRBJ1-1, with unresolved D. Trimming cost V 8 bases and J 1 base, with 12 bases left between them. This CDR3 region has 13 residues. The V gene's germline CDR1 is SGHRS and CDR2 YFSETQ. This CDR3 is CASNKGANTEAFF. Here the CDR3 DNA reads TGCGCCAGTAATAAAGGAGCGAACACTGAAGCTTTCTTT.

This clone was seen a single time. CDR3: CASYTGVSGNTIYF. The CDR3 DNA follows: TGTGCCAGTTATACAGGCGTCTCTGGAAACACCATATATTTT. This chain joins TRBV28 and TRBJ1-3, with TRBD1 as a possible D gene (5 bases). This CDR3 region has 14 residues. From germline, CDR1 is MDHEN and CDR2 SYDVKM. The V end was cut by 9 bases, the J end by 0 bases, with 12 bases between. Looking up the rest from reference TRBV28 and TRBJ1-3 gives the full variable domain: DVKVTQSSRYLVKRTGEKVFLECVQDMDHENMFWYRQDPGLGLRLIYFSYDVKMKEKGDIPEGYSVSREKKERFSLILESASTNQTSMYLCASYTGVSGNTIYFGEGSWLTVV.

This rearrangement joins TRBV18 to TRBJ2-7; 11 nucleotides align to TRBD2. V lost 6 bases and J lost 5; bases outside the gene matches: 15. Germline V gene data show CDR1 as KGHSH and CDR2 as LQKENI. The CDR3 totals 17 residues. In nucleotides, the CDR3 is TGTGCCAGCTCCCAATATACCGGAGTAGCGGGAGGGCACGAGCAGTACTTC. It yields the protein CASSQYTGVAGGHEQYF.

The rearrangement links TRBV7-9 to TRBJ2-5; 10 positions match TRBD1. Germline V gene sequence: CDR1 SEHNR, CDR2 FQNEAQ (reference sequence). This CDR3 is 16 amino acids long. V lost 0 bases, J lost 5 bases, and 6 bases stayed unmatched. This CDR3 reads CASSLASGTGDETQYF. In DNA form, the CDR3 reads TGTGCCAGCAGCTTAGCCTCCGGGACAGGGGACGAGACCCAGTACTTC.